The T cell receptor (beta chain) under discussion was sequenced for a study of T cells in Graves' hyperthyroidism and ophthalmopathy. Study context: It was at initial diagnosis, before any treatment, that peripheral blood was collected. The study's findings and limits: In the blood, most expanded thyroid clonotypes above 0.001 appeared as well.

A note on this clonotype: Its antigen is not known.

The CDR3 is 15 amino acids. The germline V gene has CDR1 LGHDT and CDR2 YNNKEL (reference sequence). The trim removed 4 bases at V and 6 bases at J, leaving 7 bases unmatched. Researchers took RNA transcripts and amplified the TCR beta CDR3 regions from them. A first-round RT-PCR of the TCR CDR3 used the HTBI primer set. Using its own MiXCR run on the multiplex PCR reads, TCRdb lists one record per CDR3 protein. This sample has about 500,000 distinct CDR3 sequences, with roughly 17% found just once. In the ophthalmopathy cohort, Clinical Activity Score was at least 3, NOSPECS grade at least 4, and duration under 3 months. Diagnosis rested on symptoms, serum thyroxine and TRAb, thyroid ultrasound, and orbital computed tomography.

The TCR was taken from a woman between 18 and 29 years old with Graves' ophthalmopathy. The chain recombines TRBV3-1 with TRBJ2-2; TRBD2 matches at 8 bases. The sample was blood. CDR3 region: CASSRSFGGAGELFF. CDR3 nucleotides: TGTGCCAGCAGCCGCTCCTTCGGGGGGGCCGGGGAGCTGTTTTTT.